This T cell receptor (beta chain) was observed in a study of blood T cell repertoires in COVID-19. This clone was counted between two and nine times. Original handling: Reference gene primers were amplified, and this amplification served to estimate nucleated cell counts. Using immunoSEQ multiplex PCR, the repertoire was profiled, and TCRdb retains in-frame clones only, with some absent. D and trimming come from the DNA, and the V and J calls and clone size come from that table. Of about 54,000 clones in the sample, roughly 89% were seen once. This CDR3 spans 14 amino acids. Germline CDR1 SEHNR, CDR2 FQNEAQ (reference sequence). V shed 5 bases and J 11 bases; nucleotides not matched to a gene: 9.

Sequencing used peripheral blood. This receptor was obtained from a man aged 40-50 years with COVID-19, enrolled during active disease. The V call is TRBV7-9, the J call TRBJ1-1, with TRBD1 matching 12 bases. CDR3: CASSREPGQGAAFF. CDR3 nucleotide sequence: TGTGCCAGCAGCCGTGAACCGGGACAGGGGGCTGCTTTCTTT.